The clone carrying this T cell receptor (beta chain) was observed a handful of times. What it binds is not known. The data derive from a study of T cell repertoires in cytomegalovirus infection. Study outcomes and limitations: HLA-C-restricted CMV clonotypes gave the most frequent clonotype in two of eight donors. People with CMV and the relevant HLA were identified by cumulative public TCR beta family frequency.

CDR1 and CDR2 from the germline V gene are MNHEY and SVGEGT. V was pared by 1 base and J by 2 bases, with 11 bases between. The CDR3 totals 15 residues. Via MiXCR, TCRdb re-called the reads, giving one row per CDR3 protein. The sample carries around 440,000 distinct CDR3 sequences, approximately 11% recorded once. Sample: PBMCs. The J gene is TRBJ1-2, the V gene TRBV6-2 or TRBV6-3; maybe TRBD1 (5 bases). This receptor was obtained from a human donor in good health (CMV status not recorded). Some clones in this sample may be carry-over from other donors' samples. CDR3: CASSYLSGRNYGYTF. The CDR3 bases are TGTGCCAGCAGTTACTTGTCAGGGAGGAACTATGGCTACACCTTC.